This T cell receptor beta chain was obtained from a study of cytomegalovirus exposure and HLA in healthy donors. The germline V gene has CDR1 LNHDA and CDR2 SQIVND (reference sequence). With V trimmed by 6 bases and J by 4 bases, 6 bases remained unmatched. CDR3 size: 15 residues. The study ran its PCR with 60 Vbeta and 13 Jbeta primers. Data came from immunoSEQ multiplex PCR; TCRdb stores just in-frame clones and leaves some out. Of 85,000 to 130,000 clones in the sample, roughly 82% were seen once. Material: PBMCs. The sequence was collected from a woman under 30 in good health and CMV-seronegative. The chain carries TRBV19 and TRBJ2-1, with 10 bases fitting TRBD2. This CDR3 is CASSTASGSYNEQFF. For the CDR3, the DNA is TGTGCCAGTAGCACCGCTAGCGGGAGTTACAATGAGCAGTTCTTC.